Listed here is a single T cell receptor beta chain. There is no known antigen for this receptor. No much larger clone exists at a distance of one base, and base qualities are not known. The receptor library was made with the immunoSEQ multiplex PCR assay. Turning to the authors' computational methods: A statistical classification framework was developed to diagnose cytomegalovirus status using the catalog of TCR beta chain sequences. The table comes from immuneACCESS by way of TCRdb, which keeps in-frame sequences with V and J called. Part of the clones is missing from these tables; in studies checked, under half for an unresolved V gene and the rest for unknown reasons. That table furnishes V, J and clone size, whereas the DNA furnished D and trimming. This sample has 170,000 or so clones in its table, and about 80% of those were observed once. Together, the top ten hold about 3% of the sample. The donors were included in the validation cohort of 130 or so subjects, a group kept apart from the roughly 670-subject first cohort.

This sample is part of a study of cytomegalovirus exposure and HLA in healthy donors (TCRdb year 2017). Looking at the study overall: A later analysis indicated that the 110 or so validation repertoires were generated on the platform also employed for the 700 or so repertoires of the first cohort. High-throughput TCR immunosequencing, statistical association of individual TCRs with disease status, and machine learning were combined to predict cytomegalovirus infection status. The study aimed to test whether signatures of past pathogen exposure could be identified by cataloging public T cell receptors. In addition to the first cohort of 650 to 800 subjects, a separate validation cohort of approximately 120 different subjects was used.

Sequences MNHEY (CDR1) and SMNVEV (CDR2) are obtained from the germline V gene (reference sequence). The trim is 6 bases for V and 7 bases for J, with a gap of 18 bases between the germline ends. The CDR3 spans 14 residues, from the cysteine through the phenylalanine. Only the CDR3 DNA is retained, 42 bases long and in frame from the first base. The paper's findings and limits, for the study overall: In both the original and validation cohorts, the classifier was reported to diagnose cytomegalovirus status with high specificity and sensitivity. While some public TCRs were present in many individuals, most TCR sequences turned up only very rarely across donors. A total of 150 or so TCR beta chains were listed by the study as associated with cytomegalovirus. A few of the identified cytomegalovirus-associated TCR beta chains were confirmed in vitro to be specific for cytomegalovirus antigens. The authors suggested that the approach could potentially be generalized to other disease states and immunological phenotypes. All 120 or so repertoires were used to score co-occurrence in the validation cohort in a later analysis, because that analysis had no HLA typing for the cohort. Of the cluster scores, about 94% were above 0 in a later analysis, which found that TCRs clustered in the first cohort also tended to co-occur in the 120 validation repertoires.

Source material: PBMCs. The rearranged chain carries TRBV27 and TRBJ1-2; the D gene cannot be named for sure. The source is a woman between 18 and 29 years old in good health and CMV-seropositive. The CDR3 loop reads CASSSAGGMSGYTF. The DNA sequence follows: TGTGCCAGCAGCAGTGCGGGAGGGATGTCTGGCTACACCTTC.